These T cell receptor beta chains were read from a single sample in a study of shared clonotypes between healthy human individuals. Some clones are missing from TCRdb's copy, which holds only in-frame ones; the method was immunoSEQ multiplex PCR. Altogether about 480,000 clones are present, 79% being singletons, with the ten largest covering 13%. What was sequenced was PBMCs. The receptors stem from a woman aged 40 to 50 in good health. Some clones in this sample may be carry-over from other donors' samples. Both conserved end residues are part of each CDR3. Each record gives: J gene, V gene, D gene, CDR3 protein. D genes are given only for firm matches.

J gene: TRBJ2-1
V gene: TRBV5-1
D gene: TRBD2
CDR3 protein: CASSLDSLAGGSYNEQFF

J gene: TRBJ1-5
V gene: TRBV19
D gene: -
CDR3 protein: CASSIKGSHIISNQPQHF

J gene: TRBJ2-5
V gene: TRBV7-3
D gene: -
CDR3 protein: CASSPQGTPQETQYF

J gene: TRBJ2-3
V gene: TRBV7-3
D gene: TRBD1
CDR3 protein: CASSRGQGARVADTQYF

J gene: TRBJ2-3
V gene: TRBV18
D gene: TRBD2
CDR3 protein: CASSPLLGLAGPDTQYF

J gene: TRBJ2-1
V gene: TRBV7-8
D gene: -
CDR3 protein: CASSFPSRDLGEQFF

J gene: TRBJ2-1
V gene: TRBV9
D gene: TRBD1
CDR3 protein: CASSVAGQGGGNEQFF

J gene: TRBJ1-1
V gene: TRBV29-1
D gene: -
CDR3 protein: CSVYAGPGNTEAFF

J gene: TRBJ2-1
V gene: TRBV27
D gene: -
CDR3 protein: CASSNSRSPYNEQFF

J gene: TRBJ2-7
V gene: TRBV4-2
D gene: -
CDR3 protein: CASSQEYWGRGAVEQYF